A selection of T cell receptor beta chains follows, all from one sample in a study of blood T cell repertoires in COVID-19. Profiled with immunoSEQ multiplex PCR; TCRdb holds only in-frame clones, not every one. The sample holds more than 150,000 clones, 75% to 80% seen once. The sample was peripheral blood. These receptors were collected from a woman between 70 and 85 years old with acute or convalescent COVID-19. Each CDR3 is given with its conserved first and last residue. The order of the fields is D gene, J gene, V gene, clone size, CDR3 DNA, CDR3 protein. The D gene is left open where the match is weak. Clone sizes are given selectively: once, few, many, or a class where the clone is expanded.

NA	TRBJ2-1	TRBV15	NA	TGTGCCACCAGCCAAGGGGGGGTGGGGAATGAGCAGTTCTTC	CATSQGGVGNEQFF
NA	TRBJ1-2	TRBV13	NA	TGTGCCAGCAGCCGCCTTGGGGGCGTGGGAGGCTACACCTTC	CASSRLGGVGGYTF
NA	TRBJ1-1	TRBV3-1/TRBV3-2	NA	TGTGCCAGCAGCCAAGAGGGGGGGCACACTGAAGCTTTCTTT	CASSQEGGHTEAFF
NA	TRBJ1-1	TRBV15	once	TGTGCCACCAGCAGAGACCTTCTAGGGGGGAACACTGAAGCTTTCTTT	CATSRDLLGGNTEAFF
NA	TRBJ1-1	TRBV27	once	TGTGCCAGCAGTTTATCTTCCAGGGCTAGCACTGAAGCTTTCTTT	CASSLSSRASTEAFF
NA	TRBJ1-3	TRBV5-6	NA	TGTGCCAGCAGCTTGGCGGCAGGGGGAAACACCATATATTTT	CASSLAAGGNTIYF
TRBD1	TRBJ2-6	TRBV14	NA	TGTGCCAGCAGCCCGAGACAGGGGTTCTGGGCTGGGGCCAACGTCCTGACTTTC	CASSPRQGFWAGANVLTF
NA	TRBJ2-1	TRBV7-7	NA	TGTGCCAGCAGCTGGGGATTAGGAGGTGAGCAGTTCTTC	CASSWGLGGEQFF
NA	TRBJ2-3	TRBV27	NA	TGTGCCAGCAGGGAGGGGATGTATCTTAGCACAGATACGCAGTATTTT	CASREGMYLSTDTQYF
NA	TRBJ1-2	TRBV19	once	TGTGCCAGTAGTAGAACAGGGCGTGATGGCTACACCTTC	CASSRTGRDGYTF
NA	TRBJ2-5	TRBV29-1	NA	TGCAGCACACCCGATCAGGGCCCCCAAGAGACCCAGTACTTC	CSTPDQGPQETQYF
NA	TRBJ1-3	TRBV9	NA	TGTGCCAGCAGCAAAACTACAGGAGAGGACCTCTCTGGAAACACCATATATTTT	CASSKTTGEDLSGNTIYF
TRBD2	TRBJ2-5	TRBV4-2	NA	TGTGCCAGCAGCCAATACAGGCGGGGACTAGCGGGTTCGTACCAAGAGACCCAGTACTTC	CASSQYRRGLAGSYQETQYF
NA	TRBJ1-2	TRBV6-6	NA	TGTGCCAGCGGCTACAGGGACTATGGCTACACCTTC	CASGYRDYGYTF
NA	TRBJ2-1	TRBV5-4	NA	TGTGCCAGCAGCCAATCATCCGCAGGTATCAATGAGCAGTTCTTC	CASSQSSAGINEQFF
NA	TRBJ2-5	TRBV10-3	NA	TGTGCCATGAGGGATGGAGAGACCCAGTACTTC	CAMRDGETQYF